Shown below are 9 T cell receptor beta chains from a single sample sequenced in a study of glioma-infiltrating T cells after dendritic cell vaccination. The repertoire was sequenced with immunoSEQ multiplex PCR; TCRdb's copy has only in-frame clones and lacks some. The profile shows about 87,000 clones, under 85% of them singletons. The time point is: after dendritic cell vaccination, including at tumor progression/relapse. Specimen: blood, collected after dendritic cell vaccination. These receptors all come from a human donor with glioblastoma.

The rearrangement joins TRBV7-2 to TRBJ2-6, with D possibly matching TRBD1 (5 bases). V was pared by 1 base and J by 1 base, with 5 bases between. CDR3 length equals 15 residues. Germline CDR1 and CDR2: SGHTA and FQGNSA. DNA of the CDR3: TGTGCCAGCAGCTTAGGACAGTCTGGGGCCAACGTCCTGACTTTC. Its protein product is CASSLGQSGANVLTF.

This sequence joins TRBV30 and TRBJ1-4; perhaps TRBD1 as D (6 bases). CDR1 is GTSNPN, CDR2 SVGIG, per germline (reference sequence). The V and J ends lost 0 bases and 2 bases respectively, with 10 bases between them. This CDR3 contains 15 residues. CDR3 bases: TGTGCCTGGAGTGTACAACAGGGTACTAATGAAAAACTGTTTTTT. It encodes CAWSVQQGTNEKLFF.

V gene TRBV5-1 combines with J gene TRBJ1-1; 7 nucleotides agree with TRBD1. Trimming took 4 bases from V and 1 from J; bases not matched to a gene: 7. Germline CDR1 SGHRS, CDR2 YFSETQ. This CDR3 spans 15 amino acids. The CDR3 spells CASSNLTGTNTEAFF. As DNA, the CDR3 is TGCGCCAGCAGCAACCTGACAGGGACGAACACTGAAGCTTTCTTT. The complete variable domain, with remaining parts taken from reference TRBV5-1 and TRBJ1-1, reads KAGVTQTPRYLIKTRGQQVTLSCSPISGHRSVSWYQQTPGQGLQFLFEYFSETQRNKGNFPGRFSGRQFSNSRSEMNVSTLELGDSALYLCASSNLTGTNTEAFFGQGTRLTVV.

This chain joins TRBV29-1 and TRBJ2-1, with TRBD2 matching 13 bases. Looked up from germline, CDR1 is SQVTM and CDR2 is ANQGSEA. CDR3 length: 15 residues. V gave up 1 base and J gave up 3 bases; unmatched junction bases: 0. CDR3 sequence (DNA): TGCAGCGTTGAAGGACTAGCGGGGGGCTACAATGAGCAGTTCTTC. It yields the protein CSVEGLAGGYNEQFF.

V is TRBV30 and J is TRBJ2-1, with 11 positions matching TRBD2. The V gene's germline CDR1 is GTSNPN and CDR2 SVGIG (reference sequence). CDR3 length: 15 amino acids. V shed 1 base, J shed 4 bases, and the junction held 3 bases outside the gene matches. The CDR3 loop is CAWSDTSGGYNEQFF. CDR3 sequence (DNA): TGTGCCTGGAGTGACACTAGCGGGGGTTACAATGAGCAGTTCTTC.

A single count supports this clone. The V call is TRBV4-2, the J call TRBJ1-1; no reliable D call. The CDR3 totals 15 residues. Germline-derived CDR1 and CDR2 are LGHNA and YNFKEQ. V lost 1 base and J lost 3, with 12 bases in between. The CDR3 region is CASSQVGFEYTEAFF. The CDR3 DNA is TGTGCCAGCAGCCAAGTCGGGTTTGAGTACACTGAAGCTTTCTTT.

This clone appeared a few times. This chain connects TRBV6-1 to TRBJ1-6; the match to TRBD1 covers 9 bases. Germline loops: CDR1 MNHNS, CDR2 SASEGT. The CDR3 covers 15 residues. V was pared by 5 bases and J by 7 bases, with 6 bases of the junction left unmatched. CDR3 sequence: CASSTRDRENSPLHF. CDR3 bases: TGTGCCAGCAGTACCCGGGACAGGGAAAATTCACCCCTCCACTTT.

This chain connects TRBV6-5 to TRBJ1-2; D is perhaps TRBD1 (5 bases). V lost 6 bases, J lost 8 bases, and 19 bases lay in between. The CDR3 has 14 amino acids. Looked up from germline, CDR1 is MNHEY and CDR2 is SVGAGI. CDR3 nucleotide sequence: TGTGCCAGCAGGGAAGGACTATGGGACGGAGGCTACACCTTC. Translated, it gives CASREGLWDGGYTF.

In its sample, this clone was seen a few times. The chain recombines TRBV10-2 with TRBJ1-2; D ambiguous. V lost 7 bases to trimming and J lost 3 bases, with 12 bases between them. Germline CDR1 reads WSHSY; CDR2 reads SAAADI. This CDR3 spans 13 amino acids. CDR3 sequence (DNA): TGCGCCAGCAATTCGGACGGGGACTATGGCTACACCTTC. Protein sequence: CASNSDGDYGYTF.